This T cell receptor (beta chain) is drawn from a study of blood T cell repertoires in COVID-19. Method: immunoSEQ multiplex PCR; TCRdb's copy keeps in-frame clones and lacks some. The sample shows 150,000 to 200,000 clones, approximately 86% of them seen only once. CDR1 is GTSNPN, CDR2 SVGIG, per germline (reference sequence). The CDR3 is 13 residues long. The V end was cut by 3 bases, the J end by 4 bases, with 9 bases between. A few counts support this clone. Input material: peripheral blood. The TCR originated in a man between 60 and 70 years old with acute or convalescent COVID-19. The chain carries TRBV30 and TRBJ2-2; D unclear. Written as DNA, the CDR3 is TGTGCCTGGAGAGCCTCCGGCACCGGGGAGCTGTTTTTT. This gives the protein CAWRASGTGELFF.